The entry that follows covers one TCR beta chain sequence. The antigen is unknown. This entry comes from a study of cytomegalovirus exposure and HLA in healthy donors. Findings and caveats of the study: According to an earlier analysis, most TCR beta V segments yielded productive rearrangements about 87% or about 30% of the time. The sole available immune exposure information was CMV serostatus. Some segments of the V type, notably TRBV6-2 and TRBV6-3, were excluded as indistinguishable.

It was with 60 Vbeta and 13 Jbeta primers that the PCR ran. This table comes from immunoSEQ multiplex PCR, and its TCRdb copy is limited to in-frame clones, with some not included. The sample lists about 160,000 clones; approximately 77% were seen once. The germline V gene encodes CDR1 SGDLS and CDR2 YYNGEE. This CDR3 has 16 amino acids. After removal of 0 bases from V and 4 bases from J, the junction contained 7 bases not matched to a gene. The sample taken for sequencing was PBMCs. This chain connects TRBV9 to TRBJ2-5; 9 nucleotides align to TRBD1. This receptor was obtained from a middle-aged man in good health and CMV-seropositive. As DNA, the CDR3 is TGTGCCAGCAGCGTAGTAGGGACAGGGAAGGGAGAGACCCAGTACTTC. Encoded protein: CASSVVGTGKGETQYF.